A selection of T cell receptor beta chains follows, all from one sample in a study of cytomegalovirus exposure and HLA in healthy donors. Clones were read by immunoSEQ multiplex PCR, and TCRdb kept only the in-frame ones, dropping some. The data hold about 200,000 clones, with roughly 13% observed a single time. Sequencing was carried out using PBMCs. These receptors were obtained from a man between 45 and 60 years old in good health and CMV-seropositive. CDR3s include the opening cysteine and the closing phenylalanine or tryptophan. Each record gives: D gene, V gene, J gene, clone size, CDR3 protein, CDR3 DNA. A D gene is named only where the DNA matches it firmly. Clone size is not always given. Where it is, it says once, few, many or a class for expanded clones.

NA	TRBV30	TRBJ1-1	NA	CAWSVGGWTEAFF	TGTGCCTGGAGTGTCGGGGGGTGGACTGAAGCTTTCTTT
TRBD1	TRBV30	TRBJ1-1	NA	CAWSQRQGRFHTEAFF	TGTGCCTGGAGTCAGAGACAGGGTCGGTTTCACACTGAAGCTTTCTTT
NA	TRBV4-1	TRBJ1-1	few	CASSQDRTPRNTEAFF	TGCGCCAGCAGCCAAGATCGCACGCCGAGGAACACTGAAGCTTTCTTT
NA	TRBV30	TRBJ1-5	NA	CAWGLGGDQPQHF	TGTGCCTGGGGGCTAGGGGGGGATCAGCCCCAGCATTTT
TRBD1	TRBV5-6	TRBJ2-7	NA	CASSLLGQGAYEQYF	TGTGCCAGCAGCCTCCTCGGACAGGGGGCCTACGAGCAGTACTTC
TRBD1	TRBV29-1	TRBJ1-4	NA	CSVCPGQGTREKLFF	TGCAGCGTTTGTCCGGGACAGGGAACGCGGGAAAAACTGTTTTTT
NA	TRBV4-3	TRBJ1-1	few	CASSQVPKGTEAFF	TGCGCCAGCAGCCAAGTTCCGAAGGGGACTGAAGCTTTCTTT
NA	TRBV28	TRBJ2-7	NA	CASSPPGGGIYEQYF	TGTGCCAGCAGTCCCCCCGGCGGCGGGATCTACGAGCAGTACTTC
TRBD1	TRBV29-1	TRBJ2-5	NA	CSVEEDRGRRETKYF	TGCAGCGTTGAAGAGGACAGGGGGCGCAGAGAGACCAAGTACTTC
NA	TRBV19	TRBJ1-2	NA	CASSITASGYTF	TGTGCCAGTAGTATAACTGCGAGTGGCTACACCTTC
NA	TRBV9	TRBJ2-7	few	CASSAPGYYEQYF	TGTGCCAGCAGCGCGCCAGGTTATTACGAGCAGTACTTC
NA	TRBV5-1	TRBJ2-3	once	CASSSRGNQEDTQYF	TGCGCCAGCAGCTCCCGGGGTAACCAGGAAGATACGCAGTATTTT
NA	TRBV6-1	TRBJ1-2	NA	CASSEALFGANYGYTF	TGTGCCAGCAGTGAAGCTCTATTCGGAGCTAACTATGGCTACACCTTC
NA	TRBV7-2	TRBJ1-6	few	CASTPTPYNSPLHF	TGTGCCAGCACCCCGACACCTTATAATTCACCCCTCCACTTT
NA	TRBV5-4	TRBJ1-4	NA	CASSSRGGVEKLFF	TGTGCCAGCAGCTCGCGAGGCGGGGTTGAAAAACTGTTTTTT
NA	TRBV7-2	TRBJ2-7	few	CASSLARPATSYEQYF	TGTGCCAGCAGCTTAGCGCGGCCAGCCACCTCCTACGAGCAGTACTTC
TRBD1	TRBV19	TRBJ1-4	NA	CASRRGTGSEKLFF	TGTGCCAGTAGACGGGGGACAGGGAGTGAAAAACTGTTTTTT
TRBD2	TRBV25-1	TRBJ2-1	few	CASSVRLAGTSYNEQFF	TGTGCCAGCAGTGTTAGACTAGCGGGGACCTCCTACAATGAGCAGTTCTTC
TRBD2	TRBV7-7	TRBJ2-1	few	CASSENGGANNEQFF	TGTGCCAGCAGCGAAAACGGGGGGGCTAACAATGAGCAGTTCTTC
NA	TRBV29-1	TRBJ1-2	few	CSVEKQANYGYTF	TGCAGCGTCGAGAAGCAGGCAAACTATGGCTACACCTTC
NA	TRBV30	TRBJ2-7	few	CACITGSVYEQYF	TGTGCCTGTATAACAGGGTCCGTCTACGAGCAGTACTTC
NA	TRBV7-2	TRBJ2-5	few	CASSLMGPQETQYF	TGTGCCAGCAGCTTAATGGGGCCCCAAGAGACCCAGTACTTC
NA	TRBV19	TRBJ2-1	NA	CASSIDGQGEQFF	TGTGCCAGTAGTATAGATGGGCAGGGCGAGCAGTTCTTC
TRBD2	TRBV5-1	TRBJ2-3	NA	CASSSREGNTQYF	TGCGCCAGCAGCTCGCGGGAGGGAAATACGCAGTATTTT
TRBD1	TRBV5-1	TRBJ1-2	few	CASSPDRGLHGYTF	TGCGCCAGCAGCCCGGACAGGGGGCTTCATGGCTACACCTTC
NA	TRBV4-1	TRBJ2-1	once	CASSQDQSSYNEQFF	TGCGCCAGCAGCCAAGATCAGTCTTCCTACAATGAGCAGTTCTTC
TRBD1	TRBV30	TRBJ1-2	few	CAWRPGQGFRGYTF	TGTGCCTGGAGACCGGGACAGGGTTTTCGTGGCTACACCTTC
TRBD1	TRBV5-6	TRBJ1-5	NA	CASSLVGQGGTQPQHF	TGTGCCAGCAGCTTGGTCGGCCAGGGGGGAACTCAGCCCCAGCATTTT
TRBD2	TRBV18	TRBJ2-1	few	CASSASGSLYNEQFF	TGTGCCAGCTCAGCTAGCGGCTCTTTATACAATGAGCAGTTCTTC
TRBD2	TRBV7-7	TRBJ2-5	NA	CASSRGSGAFQETQYF	TGTGCCAGCAGCCGGGGGAGCGGGGCCTTCCAAGAGACCCAGTACTTC
TRBD1	TRBV29-1	TRBJ2-7	NA	CSVDPSDRGEQYF	TGCAGCGTTGACCCATCAGACAGGGGCGAGCAGTACTTC
NA	TRBV6-5	TRBJ2-2	NA	CASSSGLLNTGELFF	TGTGCCAGCAGTTCGGGACTTCTGAACACCGGGGAGCTGTTTTTT
NA	TRBV4-3	TRBJ1-4	NA	CASSQDSVFNEKLFF	TGCGCCAGCAGCCAAGATAGCGTTTTTAATGAAAAACTGTTTTTT